These 14 T cell receptor beta chains were all obtained from the same sample, sequenced in a study of blood T cells in healthy people across ages. Combining a sample-barcoded 5' primer with a J-beta primer mix, a second PCR ran for 7 to 11 cycles. TCRdb processed the 5' RACE reads anew with MiXCR; each CDR3 protein has one entry. The sample shows hundreds of thousands of distinct CDR3 sequences, around 30% of them seen only once. The sample consisted of blood. The receptors come from an elderly woman in good health.

This clonotype was picked up many times. The J gene is TRBJ2-1, the V gene TRBV20-1; 12 nucleotides line up with TRBD2. The ends lost 6 bases at V and 4 bases at J; junction bases unmatched: 7. The germline V gene encodes CDR1 DFQATT and CDR2 SNEGSKA (reference sequence). CDR3 length equals 15 residues. Written as DNA, the CDR3 is TGCAGTGCGGGGAGACTAGCGGGGGTTTACAATGAGCAGTTCTTC. Translation: CSAGRLAGVYNEQFF.

The chain is built from TRBV11-2 and TRBJ2-5; D may be TRBD1 or TRBD2 (6 bases each). The CDR3 runs 15 residues. V was trimmed by 0 bases and J by 5 bases, leaving 13 bases between them. Germline CDR1 is SGHAT and CDR2 is FQNNGV. CDR3 sequence reads: CASSLDWGAFETQYF. CDR3 DNA sequence: TGTGCCAGCAGCTTAGATTGGGGGGCTTTTGAGACCCAGTACTTC.

This clonotype has a count of ten or more. The chain employs TRBV5-1 and TRBJ2-3; weak D call: TRBD1 (6 bases). The CDR3 runs to 16 residues. The germline gives CDR1 SGHRS, CDR2 YFSETQ. Trimming shortened V by 0 bases and J by 2 bases, and 13 bases separated the two germline ends. The CDR3: CASSLDRHRVTDTQYF. Written as DNA, the CDR3 is TGCGCCAGCAGCTTGGATCGGCACAGGGTCACAGATACGCAGTATTTT. The complete variable domain, with remaining parts taken from reference TRBV5-1 and TRBJ2-3, reads KAGVTQTPRYLIKTRGQQVTLSCSPISGHRSVSWYQQTPGQGLQFLFEYFSETQRNKGNFPGRFSGRQFSNSRSEMNVSTLELGDSALYLCASSLDRHRVTDTQYFGPGTRLTVL.

In its sample, this clonotype was seen many times. This chain links TRBV12-3 or TRBV12-4 with TRBJ1-5, with no clear D. V lost 6 bases and J 4 bases, leaving 16 bases between the germline ends. The CDR3 loop spans 15 amino acids. This CDR3 reads CASSPGQQTNQPQHF. Written as DNA, the CDR3 is TGTGCCAGCAGCCCTGGGCAGCAGACTAATCAGCCCCAGCATTTT.

V gene TRBV9 combines with J gene TRBJ2-4, with no clear D. The V gene lost 4 bases and the J gene lost 13 bases, with 24 bases spanning the gap. The germline gives CDR1 SGDLS, CDR2 YYNGEE. CDR3 length equals 15 residues. CDR3: CASSIALGLNYGQYF. The CDR3 region has the DNA TGTGCCAGCAGCATAGCCTTAGGGCTAAACTACGGGCAGTACTTC.

This clonotype was recorded a few times. The genes are TRBV2 and TRBJ2-3; the match to TRBD1 covers 7 bases. Germline V gene sequence: CDR1 SNHLY, CDR2 FYNNEI. J lost 4 bases, V lost 5 bases, and 6 bases had no gene match. There are 14 residues in the CDR3. The CDR3 region has the DNA TGTGCCAGCAGTCAGACAGGGAGAGCAGATACGCAGTATTTT. Amino acids: CASSQTGRADTQYF.

There are many counts of this clonotype. V is TRBV7-9 and J is TRBJ2-3; 7 positions agree with TRBD2. The CDR3 consists of 14 residues. From germline, CDR1 is SEHNR and CDR2 FQNEAQ (reference sequence). The trim removed 4 bases at V and 2 bases at J, leaving 3 bases unmatched. CDR3 loop: CASSSGGTTDTQYF. In nucleotides, the CDR3 is TGTGCCAGCAGCTCCGGGGGGACCACAGATACGCAGTATTTT.

This clonotype occurred a few times. A much larger clone sits a single nucleotide away, making a read error possible. The chain uses TRBV20-1 and TRBJ2-5; D may match TRBD1 or TRBD2 (5 bases each). CDR1 is DFQATT and CDR2 is SNEGSKA in the germline V gene (reference sequence). V lost 5 bases, J lost 1 base, and 20 bases lay in between. The CDR3 sequence is 16 residues long. Written as DNA, the CDR3 is TGCAGTGCTGGCCTCAATACGGGACCGATCCAAGAGACCCAGTACTTC. It translates to CSAGLNTGPIQETQYF.

On this clonotype itself: This could be a read error, since a much larger clone is one nucleotide away. This chain connects TRBV6-1 to TRBJ2-5, with D possibly being TRBD1 or TRBD2 (5 bases each). Germline V gene lookup returns CDR1 MNHNS and CDR2 SASEGT. The CDR3 contains 15 residues. V was pared by 4 bases and J by 3 bases, with 15 bases between. The CDR3 sequence is CASSGIPGRKETQYF. The CDR3 nucleotides read TGTGCCAGCAGTGGGATACCGGGGCGAAAAGAGACCCAGTACTTC.

Concerning this clonotype: A much larger clone differs from this one at a single base, so this may be a read error. The genes are TRBV11-2 and TRBJ2-3; 7 positions agree with TRBD1. The CDR3 is made up of 14 amino acids. Germline V gene sequence: CDR1 SGHAT, CDR2 FQNNGV. CDR3 in amino acids: CPSSQGVKTDTQYF. The CDR3 bases are TGTCCCAGCAGCCAGGGGGTGAAGACAGATACGCAGTATTTT. The whole variable domain, remainder taken from reference TRBV11-2 and TRBJ2-3, is EAGVAQSPRYKIIEKRQSVAFWCNPISGHATLYWYQQILGQGPKLLIQFQNNGVVDDSQLPKDRFSAERLKGVDSTLKIQPAKLEDSAVYLCPSSQGVKTDTQYFGPGTRLTVL.

On this clonotype itself: An end of the junction differs from the germline gene, which may be a read error. The chain is built from TRBV6-5 and TRBJ1-2; 11 bases are a match to TRBD1. This CDR3 is 15 amino acids long. Looked up from germline, CDR1 is MNHEY and CDR2 is SVGAGI. CDR3 DNA sequence: TGTGCCTGCAGGCGCCAACCCGGGACAGGGGGGGACTACACCTTC. Protein product: CACRRQPGTGGDYTF.

About this clonotype: A read error is possible here, since a much larger clone lies one base away. V and J are TRBV7-8 and TRBJ1-4, with D hard to call. The CDR3 consists of 17 residues. The germline V gene encodes CDR1 SGHVS and CDR2 FQNEAQ. CDR3 loop: CVSSLGLSFATNEKLFF. The CDR3 region has the DNA TGTGTCAGCAGCTTAGGTCTAAGTTTTGCAACTAATGAAAAACTGTTTTTT.

This clonotype was recorded many times. The chain has TRBV7-2 and TRBJ2-7; D remains ambiguous. Germline CDR1 is SGHTA and CDR2 is FQGNSA. The CDR3 loop spans 12 amino acids. V was clipped by 3 bases and J by 7 bases, with 10 bases between them. This CDR3 is CASSFPPGEQYF. The CDR3 bases are TGTGCCAGCAGCTTCCCACCCGGGGAGCAGTACTTC.

The rearrangement uses TRBV6-2 or TRBV6-3 and TRBJ1-1; D gene uncertain. This CDR3 has 14 residues. Trimming pared 4 bases from V and 0 bases from J, leaving 9 bases between. Germline-derived CDR1 and CDR2 are MNHEY and SVGEGT. The CDR3 DNA is TGTGCCAGCAGTTTAAAACCTTTGAACACTGAAGCTTTCTTT. Its protein product is CASSLKPLNTEAFF.